One sample yielded the 8 T cell receptor beta chains listed below, sequenced in a study of cytomegalovirus exposure and HLA in healthy donors. The PCR was carried out with 60 Vbeta primers and 13 Jbeta primers. Method: immunoSEQ multiplex PCR; TCRdb's copy keeps in-frame clones and lacks some. The sample has roughly 140,000 clones; roughly a tenth are singletons. Sequenced: PBMCs. The source of these receptors is a male donor in good health and CMV-seronegative.

This clone has a handful of counts. Because it lacks the conserved phenylalanine or tryptophan at the end, this CDR3 is likely a read error. The limits of the CDR3 on the DNA are not certain, so only TCRdb's listed CDR3 is given. The chain combines TRBV19 with TRBJ1-1; TRBD1 reflects the table's D call only, with no check against the DNA. The CDR3 has 8 residues if both end residues are counted. Germline CDR1 and CDR2: LNHDA and SQIVND (reference sequence). The CDR3 loop is CDSSQGSI.

This chain connects TRBV7-2 to TRBJ2-1; 10 positions agree with TRBD2. The CDR3 totals 15 residues. Looked up from germline, CDR1 is SGHTA and CDR2 is FQGNSA. After removal of 1 base from V and 6 bases from J, the junction contained 3 bases not matched to a gene. The CDR3, as DNA: TGTGCCAGCAGCTTAGGCCTAGCGGGAGTCAATGAGCAGTTCTTC. This encodes CASSLGLAGVNEQFF.

This clone was picked up a small number of times. The rearrangement joins TRBV28 to TRBJ2-1; 8 nucleotides align to TRBD1. The trim removed 6 bases at V and 0 bases at J, leaving 1 base unmatched. Germline CDR1 reads MDHEN; CDR2 reads SYDVKM. The CDR3 is 14 amino acids. CDR3 nucleotides: TGTGCCAGCAGGACAGGGGACTCCTACAATGAGCAGTTCTTC. It is translated as CASRTGDSYNEQFF.

The chain recombines TRBV7-9 with TRBJ1-1; D is unresolved. With 1 base removed from V and 0 bases from J, the gap between germline ends came to 12 bases. CDR3 size: 16 residues. The germline gives CDR1 SEHNR, CDR2 FQNEAQ (reference sequence). As DNA, the CDR3 is TGTGCCAGCAGCTTAGGAGGGTCGGGGATGAACACTGAAGCTTTCTTT. As protein: CASSLGGSGMNTEAFF.

This clone was counted between two and nine times. The sample carries other DNA sequences with the same CDR3. The V gene is TRBV9, the J gene TRBJ1-6, with 9 positions matching TRBD1. After removal of 0 bases from V and 9 bases from J, the junction contained 1 base not matched to a gene. The V gene's germline CDR1 is SGDLS and CDR2 YYNGEE. The CDR3 runs to 14 residues. The CDR3 nucleotides read TGTGCCAGCAGCGTAGAGGGACAGGGTTCACCCCTCCACTTT. It specifies CASSVEGQGSPLHF.

V usage is TRBV4-1 and J usage is TRBJ2-7, with 10 bases that match TRBD1. The V gene end was trimmed by 3 bases and the J gene end by 4 bases; junction bases not matched to a gene: 6. The CDR3 is made up of 15 amino acids. Germline V CDR1 and CDR2: MGHRA, YSYEKL. The CDR3 here is CASSHFRTGGYEQYF. In DNA form, the CDR3 reads TGCGCCAGCAGCCACTTTAGGACAGGGGGGTACGAGCAGTACTTC.

V is TRBV4-1 and J is TRBJ2-5; no firm D call. This CDR3 has 15 amino acids. V lost 0 bases and J lost 2, with 10 bases in between. Germline-derived CDR1 and CDR2 are MGHRA and YSYEKL. CDR3: CASSQDRTVQETQYF. The CDR3 DNA is TGCGCCAGCAGCCAAGATCGCACGGTACAAGAGACCCAGTACTTC.

There are a few counts of this clone. The chain links TRBV10-3 to TRBJ1-6; tentatively, D is TRBD1 (6 bases). This CDR3 is 16 amino acids long. The V end lost 0 bases, the J end lost 10 bases, and 16 bases lay between the germline ends. From germline, CDR1 is ENHRY and CDR2 SYGVKD. CDR3 nucleotides: TGTGCCATCAGTGAGTCGGTCTTCCGCGGGGGCTCACCCCTCCACTTT. Translated, it gives CAISESVFRGGSPLHF.